Described below is a single TCR beta chain sequence and its context. The data stem from a study of blood T cell repertoires in COVID-19. Sequenced by immunoSEQ multiplex PCR; TCRdb stores in-frame clones only, minus some. The table records about 280,000 clones, 86% of them present only once. The ends were cut back, 6 bases at V and 2 bases at J, with 16 bases in the middle. This CDR3 is 15 amino acids long. CDR1 is ENHRY and CDR2 is SYGVKD in the germline V gene. The sequence was collected from a woman aged 30 to 39 with active or convalescent COVID-19. The J gene is TRBJ2-5, the V gene TRBV10-3; TRBD2 might be the D (6 bases). What was sequenced was peripheral blood. CDR3 sequence: CAISGGRSSQETQYF. The CDR3 DNA is TGTGCCATCAGCGGAGGGCGGTCCTCTCAAGAGACCCAGTACTTC.